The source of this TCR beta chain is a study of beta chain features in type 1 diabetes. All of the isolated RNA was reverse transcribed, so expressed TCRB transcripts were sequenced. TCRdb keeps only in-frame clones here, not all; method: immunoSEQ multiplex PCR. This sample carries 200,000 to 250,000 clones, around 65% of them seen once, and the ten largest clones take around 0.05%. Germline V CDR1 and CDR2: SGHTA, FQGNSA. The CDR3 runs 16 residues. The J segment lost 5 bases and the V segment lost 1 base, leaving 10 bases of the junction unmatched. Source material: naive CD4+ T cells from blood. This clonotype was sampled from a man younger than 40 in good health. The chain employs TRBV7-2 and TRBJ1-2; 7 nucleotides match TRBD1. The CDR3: CASSLVRQGDGYGYTF. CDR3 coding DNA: TGTGCCAGCAGCTTAGTTCGGCAGGGGGATGGTTATGGCTACACCTTC.